The entry below describes one T cell receptor (beta chain). Original processing notes: Estimation of nucleated cell counts was performed using reference gene primer amplification. Only in-frame clones appear in the TCRdb table, and some are missing; sequencing was by immunoSEQ multiplex PCR. D and trimming were read from the DNA, whereas the V and J calls and clone size are those reported in that table. The profile shows around 57,000 clones, roughly 87% of them singletons. This entry is derived from a study of blood T cell repertoires in COVID-19. Trimming cost V 3 bases and J 9 bases; bases outside gene matches: 13. Germline V gene sequence: CDR1 SNHLY, CDR2 FYNNEI. The CDR3 has 17 amino acids.

The clonotype was recovered from a woman at least 80 years old with COVID-19, enrolled during active disease. The chain uses TRBV2 and TRBJ2-1; TRBD2 matches at 11 bases. The sequenced material came from peripheral blood. The chain's CDR3 is CASSDSSGGLFSGEQFF. CDR3 nucleotide sequence: TGTGCCAGCAGTGACTCTAGCGGGGGGCTATTCTCGGGTGAGCAGTTCTTC.